The 14 T cell receptor beta chains presented below share a single source sample, sequenced in a study of read filtering for tumor transcriptome and immune sequencing. From about 0.4 ug of RNA, a library with molecular barcoded alpha/delta and beta/gamma adaptors was made. TCRdb re-derived calls from the reads in MiXCR, one entry per CDR3 protein. The sample lists over 25,000 distinct CDR3 sequences, approximately 14% occurring once. The specimen sequenced was a population of CD138-negative cells sorted from bone marrow. These receptors all come from a donor over 35 with multiple myeloma.

A few counts support this clonotype. V usage is TRBV12-3 or TRBV12-4 and J usage is TRBJ1-6; D remains unclear. CDR3 size: 14 residues. The V end was cut by 7 bases, the J end by 6 bases, with 13 bases between. The CDR3 nucleotides are TGTGCCAGCACCCTCGAGATGGTTAATTCACCCCTCCACTTT. Its protein is CASTLEMVNSPLHF.

This clonotype has ten or more counts. This chain connects TRBV20-1 to TRBJ1-2; possible D gene TRBD1, 5 bases. The CDR3 contains 16 residues. Trimming pared 4 bases from V and 0 bases from J, leaving 18 bases between. CDR1 is DFQATT and CDR2 is SNEGSKA in the germline V gene (reference sequence). The CDR3 coding sequence is TGCAGTGCTAAAGGAACGGGGGACGGTACTAACTATGGCTACACCTTC. Translation gives CSAKGTGDGTNYGYTF.

This clonotype was seen many times. The chain couples TRBV2 to TRBJ2-1; 7 nucleotides align to TRBD2. The CDR3 covers 15 residues. Germline CDR1 reads SNHLY; CDR2 reads FYNNEI. The ends lost 6 bases at V and 14 bases at J; junction bases unmatched: 19. CDR3 protein: CASREWDGRRSREFF. In nucleotides, the CDR3 is TGTGCCAGCAGGGAGTGGGACGGGAGGCGTAGTAGAGAGTTCTTC.

This clonotype was seen many times. This chain connects TRBV6-6 to TRBJ2-6; D is perhaps TRBD1 (6 bases). The ends were cut back, 9 bases at V and 2 bases at J, with 8 bases in the middle. Looked up from germline, CDR1 is MNHNY and CDR2 is SVGAGI (reference sequence). This CDR3 contains 13 residues. The DNA of the CDR3 is TGTGCCAGTAACAGGGCTGGGGCCAACGTCCTGACTTTC. Translating it yields CASNRAGANVLTF.

Turning to this clonotype: Given a much more abundant clone one base away, this may be a read error. This sequence joins TRBV7-2 and TRBJ1-5; no clear D gene. The CDR3 extends over 13 amino acids. V lost 5 bases, J lost 6 bases, and 11 bases lay in between. CDR1 SGHTA and CDR2 FQGNSA come from the germline V gene. The CDR3 sequence: CASSPQVLQPQHF. The CDR3 DNA sequence: TGTGCCAGCAGCCCGCAGGTTCTTCAGCCCCAGCATTTT.

This clonotype was detected ten times or more. The chain links TRBV12-3 or TRBV12-4 to TRBJ2-7, with 12 nucleotides matching TRBD2. The CDR3 is 15 residues long. The junction had 3 bases not matched to a gene; V was cut back by 4 bases and J by 2 bases. The CDR3, as DNA: TGTGCCAGCAGTTCTAGGACTAGCGGGGCCTACGAGCAGTACTTC. This gives the protein CASSSRTSGAYEQYF.

This clonotype was counted ten times or more. This chain joins TRBV20-1 and TRBJ1-1; D gene ambiguous. Per germline, CDR1 DFQATT and CDR2 SNEGSKA (reference sequence). CDR3 length equals 13 residues. Trimming cost V 3 bases and J 0 bases, with 8 bases left between them. DNA of the CDR3: TGCAGTGCTAGTATTAGTCTGAACACTGAAGCTTTCTTT. It specifies CSASISLNTEAFF.

The sample holds many counts of this clonotype. The chain has TRBV29-1 and TRBJ1-1, with a possible D match to TRBD1 (5 bases). Germline V gene lookup returns CDR1 SQVTM and CDR2 ANQGSEA. The ends were cut back, 6 bases at V and 3 bases at J, with 17 bases in the middle. This CDR3 has 14 amino acids. CDR3 sequence reads: CSVTPGLRDTEAFF. As DNA, the CDR3 is TGCAGCGTAACTCCGGGACTCAGGGACACTGAAGCTTTCTTT.

This clonotype was picked up many times. The V call is TRBV28, the J call TRBJ2-7; 12 bases map to TRBD2. This CDR3 has 15 amino acids. The germline CDR1 and CDR2 sequences are MDHEN and SYDVKM. J gave up 4 bases and V 5 bases, and 6 bases lay outside the gene matches. As DNA, the CDR3 is TGTGCCAGCAGTCTAGCGGGAGGGCCCTCTTACGAGCAGTACTTC. Translated, it gives CASSLAGGPSYEQYF. The full variable domain, with the rest looked up from reference TRBV28 and TRBJ2-7, is DVKVTQSSRYLVKRTGEKVFLECVQDMDHENMFWYRQDPGLGLRLIYFSYDVKMKEKGDIPEGYSVSREKKERFSLILESASTNQTSMYLCASSLAGGPSYEQYFGPGTRLTVT.

This clonotype was observed a few times. A much larger clone sits a single nucleotide away, making a read error possible. V is TRBV6-1 and J is TRBJ2-5; TRBD2 aligns across 14 bases. CDR1 and CDR2 from the germline V gene are MNHNS and SASEGT. The CDR3 contains 16 residues. CDR3: CAGSSGLAGGQETQYF. CDR3 bases: TGTGCCGGCAGTTCAGGACTAGCGGGAGGACAGGAGACCCAGTACTTC.

This clonotype was counted many times. The chain joins TRBV27 to TRBJ2-7, with TRBD2 matching 12 bases. CDR3 length: 13 residues. Per the germline V gene, CDR1 is MNHEY and CDR2 is SMNVEV (reference sequence). Trimming removed 10 bases from V and 7 bases from J; junction bases left unmatched: 8. The CDR3 DNA sequence: TGTGCCACCCGACTAGCGGGAGTCGGGGAGCAGTACTTC. Protein sequence: CATRLAGVGEQYF.

This clonotype was seen ten or more times. The chain links TRBV29-1 to TRBJ2-2; no clear D. The V gene's germline CDR1 is SQVTM and CDR2 ANQGSEA. The CDR3 is 14 residues long. The CDR3 nucleotides read TGCAGGTTAAGAAGAGATTCGCACACCGGGGAGCTGTTTTTT. Translated, it gives CRLRRDSHTGELFF.

A note on this clonotype: This may be a read error: a much more frequent sequence differs by one nucleotide. The gene calls are TRBV20-1 and TRBJ2-1; D remains unclear. In germline, CDR1 is DFQATT, CDR2 SNEGSKA (reference sequence). The CDR3 has 12 amino acids. DNA of the CDR3: TGCAGTGCTCCGACTGGGTCCAATGAGCAGTCCTTC. It codes for CSAPTGSNEQSF.

About this clonotype: With only one base between it and a far larger clone, this is likely a read error. V is TRBV6-2 or TRBV6-3 and J is TRBJ2-1; 9 positions match TRBD2. This CDR3 region has 16 residues. Germline lookup yields CDR1 MNHEY and CDR2 SVGEGT. V gave up 2 bases and J gave up 10 bases; unmatched junction bases: 12. This CDR3 reads CASSYESSGDGYEQFF. For the CDR3, the DNA is TGTGCCAGCAGTTACGAGTCTAGCGGGGACGGCTACGAGCAGTTCTTC.